Presented here are 30 T cell receptor beta chains from one specimen sequenced in a study of cytomegalovirus exposure and HLA in healthy donors. This PCR relied on a set of 60 Vbeta primers and 13 Jbeta primers. TCRdb keeps only in-frame clones here, not all; method: immunoSEQ multiplex PCR. The sample contains tens of thousands of clones, approximately 75% of which appear only once. Sequenced input: PBMCs. The receptors come from a man aged 50 to 60 in good health and CMV-seropositive.

The genes are TRBV30 and TRBJ2-7, with 12 bases that match TRBD1. V trimming: 2 bases; J trimming: 6 bases; junction bases outside the gene matches: 11. The CDR3 has 16 amino acids. The germline gives CDR1 GTSNPN, CDR2 SVGIG (reference sequence). The DNA of the CDR3 is TGTGCCTGGAGTCCCCGGGCCGGGACAGGGGGCTTCGAGCAGTACTTC. It is translated as CAWSPRAGTGGFEQYF.

This clone was counted between two and nine times. The chain combines TRBV9 with TRBJ2-1, with unresolved D. Germline CDR1 is SGDLS and CDR2 is YYNGEE. V lost 0 bases and J 5 bases, leaving 18 bases between the germline ends. This CDR3 is 17 amino acids long. The CDR3 DNA sequence: TGTGCCAGCAGCGTAGGGCCCGCACGACTGAAAAACAATGAGCAGTTCTTC. It encodes CASSVGPARLKNNEQFF.

The V call is TRBV29-1, the J call TRBJ2-7; 8 positions match TRBD1. Germline CDR1 reads SQVTM; CDR2 reads ANQGSEA. This CDR3 is 12 amino acids long. Germline trimming cut 5 bases from V and 7 bases from J; bases unmatched to any gene: 7. Here the CDR3 DNA reads TGCAGCGTTCGACAGGGGCCCTGGGAGCAGTACTTC. This sequence encodes CSVRQGPWEQYF.

The V call is TRBV7-9, the J call TRBJ2-3; D remains unclear. Germline CDR1 SEHNR, CDR2 FQNEAQ (reference sequence). The CDR3 has 15 amino acids. V was shortened by 4 bases and J by 2 bases, with 13 bases between the two germline ends. The CDR3 nucleotides read TGTGCCAGCAGCTCTCAGGCCTCAATCACAGATACGCAGTATTTT. Its protein product is CASSSQASITDTQYF.

The chain employs TRBV6-1 and TRBJ2-7; 7 bases match TRBD2. The CDR3 sequence is 13 residues long. Per the germline V gene, CDR1 is MNHNS and CDR2 is SASEGT. The ends lost 7 bases at V and 1 base at J; junction bases unmatched: 4. CDR3 region: CASTPGLSYEQYF. CDR3 nucleotide sequence: TGTGCCAGCACTCCGGGACTATCCTACGAGCAGTACTTC.

V gene TRBV19 combines with J gene TRBJ1-3; D is undetermined. Germline CDR1 is LNHDA and CDR2 is SQIVND (reference sequence). With 6 bases removed from V and 0 bases from J, the gap between germline ends came to 12 bases. This CDR3 has 15 amino acids. DNA of the CDR3: TGTGCCAGTAGGGCCGACCCTAGCTCTGGAAACACCATATATTTT. This codes for CASRADPSSGNTIYF.

This chain connects TRBV6-6 to TRBJ2-1, with TRBD1 matching 9 bases. CDR1 is MNHNY, CDR2 SVGAGI, per germline (reference sequence). J gave up 7 bases and V 7 bases, and 11 bases lay outside the gene matches. The CDR3 is made up of 15 amino acids. The CDR3 region is CASTLGTGLGNEQFF. Here the CDR3 DNA reads TGTGCCAGCACCCTCGGGACAGGGCTGGGGAATGAGCAGTTCTTC.

This chain links TRBV5-6 with TRBJ2-3; no firm D call. The V gene lost 4 bases and the J gene lost 1 base, with 16 bases spanning the gap. CDR3 size: 16 residues. The germline V gene encodes CDR1 SGHDT and CDR2 YYEEEE. The CDR3 region has the DNA TGTGCCAGCAGCCTCCCATGGCCCCTGGGCACAGATACGCAGTATTTT. Its protein product is CASSLPWPLGTDTQYF. Together with reference TRBV5-6 and TRBJ2-3, the CDR3 gives the full variable domain: DAGVTQSPTHLIKTRGQQVTLRCSPKSGHDTVSWYQQALGQGPQFIFQYYEEEERQRGNFPDRFSGHQFPNYSSELNVNALLLGDSALYLCASSLPWPLGTDTQYFGPGTRLTVL.

The chain joins TRBV7-3 to TRBJ2-1, with 12 bases aligning to TRBD1. Germline CDR1 is SGHTA and CDR2 is FQGTGA. V lost 1 base and J lost 5; bases outside the gene matches: 15. The CDR3 spans 20 residues. The CDR3: CASSLKGDRGLTLPHNEQFF. The CDR3 bases are TGTGCCAGCAGCTTAAAGGGGGACAGGGGGCTGACGTTGCCCCACAATGAGCAGTTCTTC.

The chain employs TRBV18 and TRBJ2-7; TRBD1 agrees at 7 bases. Germline V lookup: CDR1 KGHSH, CDR2 LQKENI. V lost 3 bases, J lost 1 base, and 9 bases stayed unmatched. This CDR3 has 16 amino acids. The DNA of the CDR3 is TGTGCCAGCTCACCTAAGGGGACAGTGGTATCCTACGAGCAGTACTTC. The encoded protein is CASSPKGTVVSYEQYF.

The count of this clone is one. The rearrangement joins TRBV7-6 to TRBJ2-7; a weak D match, TRBD1 (6 bases). CDR1 is SGHVS and CDR2 is FNYEAQ in the germline V gene. The CDR3 has 13 residues. The V and J ends lost 1 base and 5 bases respectively, with 9 bases between them. CDR3 residues: CASSLGGLDEQYF. The CDR3 bases are TGTGCCAGCAGCTTAGGGGGGCTCGACGAGCAGTACTTC.

This chain uses TRBV20-1 with TRBJ2-3; D not resolved. CDR3 length equals 11 residues. The germline gives CDR1 DFQATT, CDR2 SNEGSKA (reference sequence). The germline V and J ends were trimmed by 4 bases and 5 bases, with 7 bases remaining between them. The CDR3 spells CSANRGDTQYF. For the CDR3, the DNA is TGCAGTGCTAATAGAGGAGATACGCAGTATTTT.

Here the CDR3 reads CASSLVRSTYEQYF. Written as DNA, the CDR3 is TGTGCCAGCAGCTTGGTGCGGAGTACCTACGAGCAGTACTTC. The rearrangement links TRBV5-8 to TRBJ2-7, with D uncertain. Deletions cut 0 bases from V and 2 bases from J, with 9 bases between. The CDR3 sequence is 14 residues long. From germline, CDR1 is SGHTS and CDR2 YDEGEE.

This chain uses TRBV11-3 with TRBJ1-1; D remains unclear. CDR3 length: 14 amino acids. The V gene's germline CDR1 is SGHNT and CDR2 YENEEA. The V end lost 1 base, the J end lost 3 bases, and 9 bases lay between the germline ends. This chain's CDR3 is CASSLARVDTEAFF. The CDR3 DNA follows: TGTGCCAGCAGCTTAGCCCGGGTGGACACTGAAGCTTTCTTT.

This clone turned up a few times. The chain carries TRBV5-4 and TRBJ2-1; D is undetermined. Trimming stripped 5 bases from V and 2 bases from J, with 8 bases between. CDR3 length: 13 residues. CDR1 SGHNT and CDR2 YYREEE come from the germline V gene (reference sequence). The CDR3 nucleotides are TGTGCCAGCAGTTTCGACACCTACAATGAGCAGTTCTTC. Translation gives CASSFDTYNEQFF.

The rearrangement uses TRBV27 and TRBJ1-1; 9 bases are a match to TRBD1. In germline, CDR1 is MNHEY, CDR2 SMNVEV (reference sequence). This CDR3 contains 16 residues. Losses at the gene ends were 0 bases for V and 0 bases for J; bases not matched to a gene: 2. CDR3 region: CASSLSGQGLNTEAFF. The CDR3 DNA is TGTGCCAGCAGTTTATCGGGACAGGGACTGAACACTGAAGCTTTCTTT.

This clone has just one count. This sequence joins TRBV6-5 and TRBJ1-1; a possible D gene is TRBD1 (5 bases). V gave up 3 bases and J gave up 1 base, with 9 bases separating them. CDR3 length: 14 residues. The germline gives CDR1 MNHEY, CDR2 SVGAGI. DNA of the CDR3: TGTGCCAGCAGTTATGACAGTTGGAACACTGAAGCTTTCTTT. It codes for CASSYDSWNTEAFF.

The V gene is TRBV5-1, the J gene TRBJ2-5; 7 bases line up with TRBD1. Trimming at V came to 4 bases and at J to 3 bases, leaving 6 bases not matched to a gene. The CDR3 runs 14 residues. CDR1 and CDR2 from the germline V gene are SGHRS and YFSETQ. DNA of the CDR3: TGCGCCAGCAGCGGGACAGATATCGAAGAGACCCAGTACTTC. This codes for CASSGTDIEETQYF.

The chain joins TRBV25-1 to TRBJ2-7; 8 positions agree with TRBD1. Germline V gene lookup returns CDR1 MGHDK and CDR2 SYGVNS. This CDR3 spans 15 amino acids. V lost 6 bases, J lost 4 bases, and 11 bases stayed unmatched. The CDR3 loop reads CASSPTGGKGYEQYF. The CDR3 DNA is TGTGCCAGCAGCCCTACAGGGGGAAAGGGATACGAGCAGTACTTC.

The J gene is TRBJ1-1, the V gene TRBV28; 9 bases agree with TRBD1. Germline V gene data show CDR1 as MDHEN and CDR2 as SYDVKM. The CDR3 runs 14 residues. J gave up 11 bases and V 3 bases, and 10 bases lay outside the gene matches. Here the CDR3 DNA reads TGTGCCAGCAGTTTTCGGGACAGGGTAGGGGGGGCTTTCTTT. Translating gives CASSFRDRVGGAFF.

This clone has just a few counts. The V gene is TRBV28, the J gene TRBJ2-5; 15 positions match TRBD2. V lost 6 bases to trimming and J lost 2 bases; unmatched junction nucleotides: 4. This CDR3 region has 16 residues. CDR1 is MDHEN and CDR2 is SYDVKM in the germline V gene. In nucleotides, the CDR3 is TGTGCCAGCAGACTTGGACTAGCGGGGGGGCAAGAGACCCAGTACTTC. As protein: CASRLGLAGGQETQYF.

The sample holds one count of this clone. The J gene is TRBJ2-4, the V gene TRBV4-1; 9 nucleotides agree with TRBD1. The CDR3 contains 20 residues. Germline V gene sequence: CDR1 MGHRA, CDR2 YSYEKL. V trimming: 1 base; J trimming: 0 bases; junction bases outside the gene matches: 13. The CDR3 loop reads CASSQVVSGTGPIAKNIQYF. The CDR3 nucleotides read TGCGCCAGCAGCCAAGTAGTCTCCGGGACAGGGCCCATAGCCAAAAACATTCAGTACTTC.

The chain is built from TRBV5-1 and TRBJ1-3, with D possibly being TRBD1 (5 bases). Germline-derived CDR1 and CDR2 are SGHRS and YFSETQ. V lost 3 bases, J lost 0 bases, and 10 bases lay in between. CDR3 size: 15 residues. The CDR3, as DNA: TGCGCCAGCAGCTCGGGGACTTACTCTGGAAACACCATATATTTT. Residues: CASSSGTYSGNTIYF.

The genes are TRBV19 and TRBJ1-1; possible D gene TRBD1, 6 bases. The ends were cut back, 7 bases at V and 6 bases at J, with 21 bases in the middle. The germline V gene has CDR1 LNHDA and CDR2 SQIVND (reference sequence). The CDR3 contains 15 residues. CDR3 in amino acids: CASKDLQGRDAEAFF. Written as DNA, the CDR3 is TGTGCCAGTAAGGATTTGCAGGGGCGTGACGCTGAAGCTTTCTTT.

The rearrangement joins TRBV5-1 to TRBJ2-7; D remains ambiguous. Per the germline V gene, CDR1 is SGHRS and CDR2 is YFSETQ. Trimming stripped 4 bases from V and 0 bases from J, with 14 bases between. CDR3 length equals 15 residues. CDR3 residues: CASSLPRDTSYEQYF. The CDR3 region has the DNA TGCGCCAGCAGCCTACCCCGAGACACCTCCTACGAGCAGTACTTC.

This sequence joins TRBV7-9 and TRBJ2-7, with D tentatively TRBD1 (6 bases). This CDR3 has 13 amino acids. CDR1 SEHNR and CDR2 FQNEAQ come from the germline V gene (reference sequence). V was trimmed by 4 bases and J by 0 bases, leaving 7 bases between them. CDR3 amino acids: CASSSDSSYEQYF. The CDR3 nucleotides are TGTGCCAGCAGCTCGGACAGCTCCTACGAGCAGTACTTC.

This clone was detected ten times or more. V and J are TRBV10-3 and TRBJ2-3; the D gene is possibly TRBD2 (5 bases). V lost 2 bases, J lost 6 bases, and 21 bases lay in between. Per the germline V gene, CDR1 is ENHRY and CDR2 is SYGVKD. The CDR3 totals 17 residues. The CDR3 DNA reads TGTGCCATCAGTGAGCCCCGGGTGCGGCCGAGGGCGGATACGCAGTATTTT. Its protein product is CAISEPRVRPRADTQYF.

The genes are TRBV7-8 and TRBJ1-2, with 8 nucleotides matching TRBD1. The CDR3 is 13 amino acids. Per germline, CDR1 SGHVS and CDR2 FQNEAQ. V dropped 5 bases and J dropped 4; count of bases not matched to a gene: 3. The DNA for the CDR3 is TGTGCCAGCAGCCTAGACAGGGGCTATGGCTACACCTTC. Its protein is CASSLDRGYGYTF.

This CDR3 is CAWSGRGGGSGYGYTF. The CDR3 region has the DNA TGTGCCTGGAGCGGGCGGGGAGGGGGTTCAGGCTATGGCTACACCTTC. The chain joins TRBV30 to TRBJ1-2; tentatively, D is TRBD1 (6 bases). The CDR3 runs to 16 residues. V was trimmed by 3 bases and J by 4 bases, leaving 21 bases between them. Germline CDR1 and CDR2: GTSNPN and SVGIG (reference sequence).

With respect to this clone: One junction end does not reproduce the germline sequence, and a read error may be involved. This sequence joins TRBV9 and TRBJ2-3, with a weak D call TRBD2 (6 bases). Germline lookup yields CDR1 SGDLS and CDR2 YYNGEE. CDR3 length equals 9 residues. The CDR3 sequence is CASSKTRAF. The CDR3 DNA reads TGTGCCAGCAGCAAGACTAGAGCCTTT.